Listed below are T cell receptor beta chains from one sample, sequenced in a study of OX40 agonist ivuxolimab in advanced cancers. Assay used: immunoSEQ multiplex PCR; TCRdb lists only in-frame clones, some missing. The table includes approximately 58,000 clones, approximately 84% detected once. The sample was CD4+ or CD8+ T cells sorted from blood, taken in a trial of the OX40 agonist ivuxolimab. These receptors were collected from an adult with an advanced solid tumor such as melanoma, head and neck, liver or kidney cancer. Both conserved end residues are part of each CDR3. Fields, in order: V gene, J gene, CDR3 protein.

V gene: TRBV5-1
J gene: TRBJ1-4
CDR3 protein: CASSLAVRTATNEKLFF

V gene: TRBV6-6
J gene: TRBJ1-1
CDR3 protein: CASTGGGMNTEAFF

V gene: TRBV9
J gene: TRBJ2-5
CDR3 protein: CASSERGGLREHETQYF

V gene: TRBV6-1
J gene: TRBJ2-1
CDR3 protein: CASRETGSSYNEQFF

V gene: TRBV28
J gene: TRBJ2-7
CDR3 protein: CASTTASDWNEQYF

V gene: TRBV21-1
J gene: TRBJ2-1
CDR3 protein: CASSPDPNNEQFF

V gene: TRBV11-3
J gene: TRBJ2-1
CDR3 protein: CASGTSEYNEQFF

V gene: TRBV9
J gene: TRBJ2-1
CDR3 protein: CASSVPTSGGDKVWDEQFF

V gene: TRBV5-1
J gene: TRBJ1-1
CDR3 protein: CASSPPGTSSGAFF

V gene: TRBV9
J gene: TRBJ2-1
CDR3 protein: CASSKQGNSYNEQFF

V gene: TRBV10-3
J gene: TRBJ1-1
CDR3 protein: CAISETPGRYMNTEAFF

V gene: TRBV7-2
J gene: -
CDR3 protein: CASRARELVYEQYF

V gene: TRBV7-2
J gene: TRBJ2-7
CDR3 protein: CASSLVAGDEQYF

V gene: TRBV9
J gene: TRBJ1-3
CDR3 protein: CASSLDGPGRDTIYF

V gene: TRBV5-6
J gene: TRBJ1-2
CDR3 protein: CASSLGQGHYGYTF

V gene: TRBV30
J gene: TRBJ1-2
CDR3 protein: CAWSGAYGYTF

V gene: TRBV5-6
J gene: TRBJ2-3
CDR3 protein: CASSFRGLRDTQYF

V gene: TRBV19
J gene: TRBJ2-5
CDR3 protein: CASSMVTPRGQETQYF

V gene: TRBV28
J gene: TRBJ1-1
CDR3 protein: CASSLKQGRSEAFF